These 28 T cell receptor beta chains share one sample of origin, sequenced in a study of T cell responses to AZD1222 COVID-19 vaccine. Sequenced by immunoSEQ multiplex PCR; TCRdb stores in-frame clones only, minus some. The sample includes over 100,000 clones, 75% to 90% of them seen just once. Sequenced material: peripheral blood, taken on day 0 of AZD1222 vaccination. Receptor source: an adult in good health.

The chain carries TRBV28 and TRBJ1-2; no clear D gene. This CDR3 contains 14 residues. With 2 bases removed from V and 6 bases from J, the gap between germline ends came to 13 bases. The germline gives CDR1 MDHEN, CDR2 SYDVKM. In nucleotides, the CDR3 is TGTGCCAGCAGTTTAAGGGTCCCGGGTCATGGCTACACCTTC. Translation gives CASSLRVPGHGYTF.

The sample holds a few counts of this clone. V and J are TRBV5-1 and TRBJ2-5; 8 bases line up with TRBD1. Unmatched junction bases numbered 6, after V lost 3 bases and J lost 2 bases. Germline V gene data show CDR1 as SGHRS and CDR2 as YFSETQ. The length of the CDR3 is 15 residues. As DNA, the CDR3 is TGCGCCAGCAGCTCGAATACAGGGGGGCAAGAGACCCAGTACTTC. Translating gives CASSSNTGGQETQYF. Variable domain in full (rest from reference TRBV5-1 and TRBJ2-5): KAGVTQTPRYLIKTRGQQVTLSCSPISGHRSVSWYQQTPGQGLQFLFEYFSETQRNKGNFPGRFSGRQFSNSRSEMNVSTLELGDSALYLCASSSNTGGQETQYFGPGTRLLVL.

This chain joins TRBV4-3 and TRBJ1-6; the D is unclear. The germline gives CDR1 LGHNA, CDR2 YSLEER. The length of the CDR3 is 15 residues. Trimming pared 1 base from V and 7 bases from J, leaving 11 bases between. CDR3 amino acids: CASSQVKGGNSPLHF. Written as DNA, the CDR3 is TGCGCCAGCAGCCAAGTTAAGGGTGGCAATTCACCCCTCCACTTT.

This clone was seen just once. J is TRBJ2-3 and V is TRBV15, with no clear D. CDR1 is LNHNV, CDR2 YYDKDF, per germline (reference sequence). The CDR3 is made up of 16 amino acids. V dropped 0 bases and J dropped 9 bases, with 19 bases sitting between them. The CDR3 here is CATSRDRTEAKQTQYF. In DNA, the CDR3 is TGTGCCACCAGCAGAGACCGGACCGAGGCCAAGCAGACGCAGTATTTT.

This chain links TRBV2 with TRBJ1-4, with D possibly being TRBD1 (6 bases). The CDR3 runs to 13 residues. The V end was cut by 10 bases, the J end by 8 bases, with 17 bases between. Germline assignment: CDR1 SNHLY and CDR2 FYNNEI. CDR3 protein: CATSQTGGEKLFF. The CDR3 DNA sequence: TGTGCCACCTCCCAGACAGGCGGGGAAAAACTGTTTTTT.

J is TRBJ2-7 and V is TRBV28; possibly TRBD1 for D (6 bases). The CDR3 length is 17 residues. Germline V gives CDR1 MDHEN, CDR2 SYDVKM. V was trimmed by 5 bases and J by 2 bases, leaving 22 bases between them. CDR3 DNA: TGTGCCAGCAGTCCTCAGCCCCGTTCTGACAGGACCTACGAGCAGTACTTC. Translated: CASSPQPRSDRTYEQYF.

The chain carries TRBV4-1 and TRBJ2-5, with TRBD2 matching 7 bases. V lost 1 base to trimming and J lost 10 bases; unmatched junction nucleotides: 15. The CDR3 is made up of 16 amino acids. Germline loops: CDR1 MGHRA, CDR2 YSYEKL. The CDR3 region is CASSQVVGGEGTGQYF. CDR3 sequence (DNA): TGCGCCAGCAGCCAAGTCGTGGGAGGGGAGGGGACCGGCCAGTACTTC.

This rearrangement joins TRBV28 to TRBJ2-7, with a tentative D call TRBD2 (5 bases). V was cut by 1 base and J by 2 bases, with 30 bases left in between. CDR1 is MDHEN, CDR2 SYDVKM, per germline. The CDR3 sequence is 21 residues long. CDR3: CASSLLRVRKQASLRPYEQYF. The CDR3, as DNA: TGTGCCAGCAGTTTATTGAGGGTGCGGAAGCAGGCTTCATTACGGCCCTACGAGCAGTACTTC.

The chain is built from TRBV19 and TRBJ2-2; D tentatively reads TRBD1 or TRBD2 (5 bases each). CDR1 and CDR2 (germline): LNHDA, SQIVND (reference sequence). V was trimmed by 5 bases and J by 6 bases, leaving 19 bases between them. The CDR3 has 16 residues. CDR3 coding DNA: TGTGCCAGTAGTTTCGCCCCTAGGGGACGCGCCGGGGAGCTGTTTTTT. This gives the protein CASSFAPRGRAGELFF.

The rearrangement joins TRBV18 to TRBJ1-4, with no clear D. V was cut by 3 bases and J by 7 bases, with 12 bases left in between. The CDR3 loop spans 14 amino acids. From germline, CDR1 is KGHSH and CDR2 LQKENI. The CDR3 is CASSPVRGSEKLFF. CDR3 nucleotides: TGTGCCAGCTCACCCGTCCGGGGTAGTGAAAAACTGTTTTTT.

This clone is medium-sized. The chain employs TRBV2 and TRBJ2-7; TRBD1 agrees at 7 bases. The CDR3 loop spans 15 amino acids. V gave up 0 bases and J gave up 0 bases; unmatched junction bases: 2. Germline V lookup: CDR1 SNHLY, CDR2 FYNNEI. The CDR3 DNA follows: TGTGCCAGCAGTGAAGCCGGGACAGCCTCCTACGAGCAGTACTTC. Amino acids: CASSEAGTASYEQYF.

CDR3 loop: CASSFHAGRGEQYF. The CDR3 DNA reads TGTGCCAGCAGTTTTCATGCAGGGCGTGGTGAGCAGTACTTC. V gene TRBV28 combines with J gene TRBJ2-7; D may be TRBD1 (5 bases). V lost 3 bases, J lost 7 bases, and 16 bases lay in between. CDR1 MDHEN and CDR2 SYDVKM come from the germline V gene. The CDR3 is 14 residues long.

This chain joins TRBV7-3 and TRBJ2-7; the D gene is possibly TRBD2 (6 bases). The CDR3 is made up of 15 amino acids. V was shortened by 5 bases and J by 0 bases, with 14 bases between the two germline ends. The germline CDR1 and CDR2 sequences are SGHTA and FQGTGA. The CDR3 coding sequence is TGTGCCAGCAGCCCCCAGCGGGTAACCTCCTACGAGCAGTACTTC. As protein: CASSPQRVTSYEQYF. The whole variable domain, remainder taken from reference TRBV7-3 and TRBJ2-7, is GAGVSQTPSNKVTEKGKYVELRCDPISGHTALYWYRQSLGQGPEFLIYFQGTGAADDSGLPNDRFFAVRPEGSVSTLKIQRTERGDSAVYLCASSPQRVTSYEQYFGPGTRLTVT.

This clone was found a few times. This sequence joins TRBV4-2 and TRBJ2-2; 14 nucleotides match TRBD2. The J segment lost 5 bases and the V segment lost 2 bases, leaving 13 bases of the junction unmatched. Germline CDR1 and CDR2: LGHNA and YNFKEQ. The CDR3 totals 20 residues. CDR3 bases: TGTGCCAGCAGCCAACCTCGGGGACTAGCGGGAGTTAGGTGGACCGGGGAGCTGTTTTTT. It encodes CASSQPRGLAGVRWTGELFF.

The chain employs TRBV30 and TRBJ1-3, with D possibly being TRBD1 (5 bases). Trimming removed 0 bases from V and 0 bases from J, with 12 bases in between. Looked up from germline, CDR1 is GTSNPN and CDR2 is SVGIG (reference sequence). The CDR3 is made up of 16 amino acids. The CDR3, as DNA: TGTGCCTGGAGTGTATGGGGCACCCGCTCTGGAAACACCATATATTTT. Translated: CAWSVWGTRSGNTIYF. Based on the CDR3 plus reference TRBV30 and TRBJ1-3, the full variable domain is SQTIHQWPATLVQPVGSPLSLECTVEGTSNPNLYWYRQAAGRGLQLLFYSVGIGQISSEVPQNLSASRPQDRQFILSSKKLLLSDSGFYLCAWSVWGTRSGNTIYFGEGSWLTVV.

V is TRBV13 and J is TRBJ2-5; possible D gene TRBD2, 6 bases. Germline CDR1 is PRHDT and CDR2 is FYEKMQ (reference sequence). The CDR3 runs 13 residues. Between the trimmed V and J ends, which lost 5 bases and 9 bases, there was a span of 16 bases. The DNA for the CDR3 is TGTGCCAGCAGCCTCCGGGGGTTTGGGGCCCAGTACTTC. As protein: CASSLRGFGAQYF.

The chain employs TRBV9 and TRBJ2-1; tentative D call: TRBD1 (6 bases). Germline V gene data show CDR1 as SGDLS and CDR2 as YYNGEE. Trimming shortened V by 3 bases and J by 8 bases, and 15 bases separated the two germline ends. The CDR3 totals 14 residues. In DNA form, the CDR3 reads TGTGCCAGCAGCGCTCTAAGGGGGTGGGATGAGCAGTTCTTC. Protein sequence: CASSALRGWDEQFF.

This clone was counted once. The rearrangement joins TRBV18 to TRBJ2-7; 7 bases map to TRBD1. The CDR3 length is 14 residues. Germline values: CDR1 KGHSH, CDR2 LQKENI. Losses at the gene ends were 3 bases for V and 4 bases for J; bases not matched to a gene: 6. The CDR3 nucleotides are TGTGCCAGCTCACCCGGCAGGGGGTGGTACGAGCAGTACTTC. Protein: CASSPGRGWYEQYF.

This chain uses TRBV5-8 with TRBJ2-7; D may be TRBD1 (5 bases). The germline V and J ends were trimmed by 1 base and 6 bases, with 14 bases remaining between them. Germline CDR1 SGHTS, CDR2 YDEGEE. The CDR3 is 14 residues long. The CDR3 region is CASSLRGHRGEQYF. The DNA of the CDR3 is TGTGCCAGCAGCTTGAGAGGACATCGCGGCGAGCAGTACTTC.

The J gene is TRBJ1-6, the V gene TRBV7-3; a possible D gene is TRBD1 (5 bases). Looked up from germline, CDR1 is SGHTA and CDR2 is FQGTGA. V lost 2 bases and J 0 bases, leaving 5 bases between the germline ends. The CDR3 is 15 residues long. The CDR3 bases are TGTGCCAGCAGCTTAGACAGCTCCTATAATTCACCCCTCCACTTT. Translating gives CASSLDSSYNSPLHF.

The chain links TRBV9 to TRBJ2-3, with no clear D. Germline V gene lookup returns CDR1 SGDLS and CDR2 YYNGEE. V lost 4 bases to trimming and J lost 4 bases, with 7 bases between them. This CDR3 contains 12 residues. The CDR3 bases are TGTGCCAGCAGCCCACCGGCAGATACGCAGTATTTT. It yields the protein CASSPPADTQYF.

This CDR3 reads CSASGRVSPIPQYF. Here the CDR3 DNA reads TGCAGCGCTAGCGGGAGGGTTTCCCCCATACCGCAGTACTTC. This chain connects TRBV29-1 to TRBJ2-7, with 12 bases identical to TRBD2. The germline V gene has CDR1 SQVTM and CDR2 ANQGSEA. The ends lost 7 bases at V and 9 bases at J; junction bases unmatched: 13. The CDR3 has 14 residues.

The chain links TRBV7-2 to TRBJ2-7, with D possibly being TRBD1 (5 bases). Germline lookup yields CDR1 SGHTA and CDR2 FQGNSA. The CDR3 sequence is 16 residues long. The V and J ends lost 5 bases and 0 bases respectively, with 17 bases between them. CDR3 nucleotides: TGTGCCAGCAGCAGTCCGGCAGGGATTAGCTCCTACGAGCAGTACTTC. Its translation: CASSSPAGISSYEQYF.

The J gene is TRBJ2-2, the V gene TRBV7-7; D is unclear. From germline, CDR1 is SSHAT and CDR2 FNYEAQ (reference sequence). The CDR3 has 14 amino acids. The V end was cut by 2 bases, the J end by 1 base, with 5 bases between. The CDR3 region has the DNA TGTGCCAGCAGCTTAACCCGGAACACCGGGGAGCTGTTTTTT. Residues: CASSLTRNTGELFF.

Written as DNA, the CDR3 is TGTGCCAGCAGCGTAGATCTAGCCAACACCGGGGAGCTGTTTTTT. As protein: CASSVDLANTGELFF. The chain combines TRBV9 with TRBJ2-2, with D perhaps TRBD2 (5 bases). Germline CDR1 reads SGDLS; CDR2 reads YYNGEE. The V end lost 0 bases, the J end lost 2 bases, and 8 bases lay between the germline ends. This CDR3 is built from 15 residues.

This rearrangement joins TRBV21-1 to TRBJ1-4. TRBV21-1 is flagged as a pseudogene. The CDR3 totals 13 residues. DNA of the CDR3: TGTGCCAGCAGCGGCCGGCCAAATGAAAAACTGTTTTTT. Amino acids: CASSGRPNEKLFF.

The chain carries TRBV7-9 and TRBJ2-1; tentative D call: TRBD1 (5 bases). From germline, CDR1 is SEHNR and CDR2 FQNEAQ (reference sequence). With 6 bases removed from V and 0 bases from J, the gap between germline ends came to 21 bases. This CDR3 has 18 residues. The CDR3 here is CASRPAVIGERSYNEQFF. The CDR3 region has the DNA TGTGCCAGCAGGCCAGCCGTTATAGGGGAACGCTCCTACAATGAGCAGTTCTTC.

This clone was seen only a few times. The chain carries TRBV19 and TRBJ2-7; 12 bases line up with TRBD2. Germline V gene data show CDR1 as LNHDA and CDR2 as SQIVND (reference sequence). J lost 6 bases, V lost 6 bases, and 6 bases had no gene match. The CDR3 runs to 14 residues. The CDR3 protein is CASRELAGGGEQYF. DNA for the CDR3: TGTGCCAGTAGAGAACTAGCGGGAGGAGGCGAGCAGTACTTC.